This T cell receptor beta chain emerged from a study of blood T cell repertoires in COVID-19 (dated by TCRdb to between 2020 and 2021). With regard to the full study: Samples from collaborators originated in the United States, Italy and Spain and spanned both the acute and convalescent phases of COVID-19. The material from the prospective study consisted of cDNA or gDNA derived from T cells, B-cell-depleted T cells, or PBMCs. The dataset comprised deeply sampled blood TCRbeta repertoires from subjects exposed to, actively infected with, or recovered from COVID-19. The repertoires were released in a freely available public database meant as a resource for research on the immune response to SARS-CoV-2. Samples were obtained from the ongoing ImmuneRACE study (first 160 participants) and from over 1,000 subjects provided by 6 global collaborators. Sample metadata almost always included a de-identified subject ID, COVID-19 status, age in years and sex. HLA class I and class II types, where available, came from metadata supplied by the sample provider rather than from assay-based typing.

TCRbeta CDR3 regions were amplified from genomic DNA using the immunoSEQ Assay, a bias-controlled multiplex PCR. Per the original workflow: Within the assay, amplification of reference gene primers was used to estimate how many nucleated cells each sample contained. To quantify the absolute abundance of each unique TCRbeta CDR3 rearrangement, sequence reads were collapsed and filtered. For each sample, productive Simpson clonality was calculated as the square root of Simpson's diversity index across productive rearrangements. The immuneACCESS repertoire file appears here via TCRdb, limited to in-frame rearrangements. These files lack a portion of the clones; in checked studies, under half of the deficit traces to unresolved V genes, and the cause of the others is not known. Clone size and the V and J calls come from that table; the DNA yielded D and trimming. This sample gives around 82,000 clones in total; about nine tenths of them show up just once. In total, the top ten clones hold about 7.1% of the sample.

Here is what the overall study found, with its caveats: The amount of clinical and demographic metadata varied by source and participant and was provided uncurated.

At the junction V is shortened by 0 bases and J by 7 bases, with 17 bases in between. Including cysteine and phenylalanine, the CDR3 has 15 amino acids. The entry retains the CDR3 DNA only, 45 bases that are in frame from base 1. From a lookup of the germline V gene, CDR1 and CDR2 are SGHRS and YFSETQ. Of note for this clone: No antigen is known for it. There are no base qualities to consult, and no much larger clone falls within one base.

Each collaborating institution followed its own protocols to collect whole blood in K2EDTA tubes. For TCRbeta analysis, collaborator samples were shipped as frozen whole blood, as isolated PBMCs, or as DNA extracted from either sample type. Specimen: peripheral blood. The TCR comes from a human donor in a cohort sampled during active COVID-19. The chain is assembled from TRBV5-1 and TRBJ2-7, and TRBD2 may be the D gene, going by 6 matching bases. The nucleotides are TGCGCCAGCAGCTTGGAGGGCGGGGCCTCTCGAGAGCAGTACTTC. It codes for CASSLEGGASREQYF.